A single T cell receptor (beta chain) is shown here with its context. What it binds is not known. The data were obtained in a study of T cell responses to AZD1222 COVID-19 vaccine. About the study: Researchers grouped second doses given at about 4 or about 12 weeks into one pool.

Sequencing used immunoSEQ multiplex PCR; TCRdb keeps in-frame clones, though not all of them. This sample has under 100,000 clones, with 90% found just once. The study, taken as a whole, reports: Donors in the cohort were predominantly white British and more often female, and clonal diversity was possibly underestimated. Dominant at 160-218 and 743-854, vaccine-associated CD4 TCRs also spanned spike.

Germline lookup yields CDR1 SGHNT and CDR2 YYREEE (reference sequence). Trimming left V 4 bases short and J 0 bases short, with 13 bases between. This CDR3 is 16 amino acids long. The rearrangement uses TRBV5-4 and TRBJ2-2; no clear D gene. Sequenced material: peripheral blood, taken on day 0 of AZD1222 vaccination. This clonotype was sampled from an adult in good health. CDR3 protein: CASSPEVGTNTGELFF. The DNA for the CDR3 is TGTGCCAGCAGCCCTGAAGTGGGCACGAACACCGGGGAGCTGTTTTTT.